This T cell receptor (beta chain) was obtained from a study of T cell responses to AZD1222 COVID-19 vaccine. CDR1 is SGHDT and CDR2 is YYEEEE in the germline V gene. The CDR3 sequence is 14 residues long. V was shortened by 4 bases and J by 3 bases, with 11 bases between the two germline ends. Note on this clone: Its antigen is as yet unknown.

The data were produced by immunoSEQ multiplex PCR, yet TCRdb's version contains in-frame clones alone and is incomplete. Found here are about 180,000 clones, 85% to 90% of them singletons; the top ten hold approximately 0.5%. The study, taken as a whole, reports: Of spike-specific TCRs, nearly half reportedly target regions left unmutated in variants. Spike-specific TCR breadth and depth were elevated following two AZD1222 doses. No day 14 peak samples; only post-peak repertoires were characterized.

The sequence was obtained from an adult in good health. The chain is built from TRBV5-6 and TRBJ1-5; weak D call: TRBD1 (6 bases). The sample was peripheral blood, taken on day 0 of AZD1222 vaccination. The CDR3 region is CASSLTGINQPQHF. The CDR3 nucleotides read TGTGCCAGCAGCCTGACAGGCATCAATCAGCCCCAGCATTTT.